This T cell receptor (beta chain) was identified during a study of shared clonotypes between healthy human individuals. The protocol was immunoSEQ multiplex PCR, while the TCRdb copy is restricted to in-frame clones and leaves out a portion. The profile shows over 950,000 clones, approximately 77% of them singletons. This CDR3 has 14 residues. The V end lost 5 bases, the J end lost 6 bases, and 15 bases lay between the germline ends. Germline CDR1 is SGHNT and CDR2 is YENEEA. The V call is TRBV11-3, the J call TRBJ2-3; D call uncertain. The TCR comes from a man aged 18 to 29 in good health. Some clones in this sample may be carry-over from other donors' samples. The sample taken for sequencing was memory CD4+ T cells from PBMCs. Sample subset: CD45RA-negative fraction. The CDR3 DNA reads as TGTGCCAGCAGCCCGAGCCACGGGCCTGATACGCAGTATTTT. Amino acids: CASSPSHGPDTQYF.